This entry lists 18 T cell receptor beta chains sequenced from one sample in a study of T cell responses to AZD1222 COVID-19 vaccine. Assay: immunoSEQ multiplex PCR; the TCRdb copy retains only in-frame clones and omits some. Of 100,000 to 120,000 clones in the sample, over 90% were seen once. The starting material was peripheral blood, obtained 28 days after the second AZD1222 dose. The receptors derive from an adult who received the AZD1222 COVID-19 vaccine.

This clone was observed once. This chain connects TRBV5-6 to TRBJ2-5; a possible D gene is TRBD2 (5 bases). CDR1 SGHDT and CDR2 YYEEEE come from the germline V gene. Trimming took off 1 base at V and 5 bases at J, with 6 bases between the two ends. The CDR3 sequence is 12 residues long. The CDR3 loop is CASSLLAETQYF. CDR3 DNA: TGTGCCAGCAGCTTGCTAGCCGAGACCCAGTACTTC.

CDR3 amino acids: CASSGKRYEQYF. In DNA, the CDR3 is TGTGCCAGCAGCGGAAAGCGGTACGAGCAGTACTTC. This sequence joins TRBV11-2 and TRBJ2-7, with a tentative D call TRBD2 (5 bases). Germline CDR1 is SGHAT and CDR2 is FQNNGV. V lost 5 bases to trimming and J lost 4 bases, with 9 bases between them. The CDR3 sequence is 12 residues long. Supplemented by reference TRBV11-2 and TRBJ2-7, the full variable domain reads EAGVAQSPRYKIIEKRQSVAFWCNPISGHATLYWYQQILGQGPKLLIQFQNNGVVDDSQLPKDRFSAERLKGVDSTLKIQPAKLEDSAVYLCASSGKRYEQYFGPGTRLTVT.

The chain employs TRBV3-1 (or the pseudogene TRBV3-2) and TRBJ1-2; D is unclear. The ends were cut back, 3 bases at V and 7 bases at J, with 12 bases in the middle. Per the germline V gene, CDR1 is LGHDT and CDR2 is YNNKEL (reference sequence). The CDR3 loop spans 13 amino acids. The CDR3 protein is CASSQTTRSGYTF. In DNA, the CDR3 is TGTGCCAGCAGCCAGACGACAAGGTCTGGCTACACCTTC.

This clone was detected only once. In DNA form, the CDR3 reads TGTGCCACCAGCAGAGGTCAGGGGAGCACTGAAGCTTTCTTT. This encodes CATSRGQGSTEAFF. The J gene is TRBJ1-1, the V gene TRBV15; perhaps TRBD1 as D (6 bases). The CDR3 runs to 14 residues. Trimming removed 1 base at V and 4 bases at J, with 10 bases between. Germline CDR1 and CDR2: LNHNV and YYDKDF (reference sequence). The variable domain in full, with the rest retrieved from reference TRBV15 and TRBJ1-1, is DAMVIQNPRYQVTQFGKPVTLSCSQTLNHNVMYWYQQKSSQAPKLLFHYYDKDFNNEADTPDNFQSRRPNTSFCFLDIRSPGLGDTAMYLCATSRGQGSTEAFFGQGTRLTVV.

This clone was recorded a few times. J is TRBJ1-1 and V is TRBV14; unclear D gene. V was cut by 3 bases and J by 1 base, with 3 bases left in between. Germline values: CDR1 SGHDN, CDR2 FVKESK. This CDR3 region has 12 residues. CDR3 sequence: CASSQGNTEAFF. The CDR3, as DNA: TGTGCCAGCAGCCAGGGGAACACTGAAGCTTTCTTT.

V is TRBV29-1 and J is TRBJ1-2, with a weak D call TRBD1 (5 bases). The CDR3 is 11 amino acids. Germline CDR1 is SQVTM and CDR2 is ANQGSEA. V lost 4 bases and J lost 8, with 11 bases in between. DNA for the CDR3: TGCAGCGTTGGGGAGGGGTTCGGCTACACCTTC. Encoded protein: CSVGEGFGYTF.

CDR3 loop: CASSRTPNYGYTF. The DNA of the CDR3 is TGTGCCAGCAGCAGGACACCAAACTATGGCTACACCTTC. The chain is built from TRBV25-1 and TRBJ1-2; D perhaps matches TRBD1 (5 bases). This CDR3 region has 13 residues. Germline values: CDR1 MGHDK, CDR2 SYGVNS. V was clipped by 6 bases and J by 2 bases, with 10 bases between them.

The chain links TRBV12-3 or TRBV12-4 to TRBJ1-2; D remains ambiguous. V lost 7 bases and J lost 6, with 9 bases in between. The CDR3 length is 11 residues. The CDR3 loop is CASTTGHGYTF. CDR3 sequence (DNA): TGTGCCAGCACCACTGGGCATGGCTACACCTTC.

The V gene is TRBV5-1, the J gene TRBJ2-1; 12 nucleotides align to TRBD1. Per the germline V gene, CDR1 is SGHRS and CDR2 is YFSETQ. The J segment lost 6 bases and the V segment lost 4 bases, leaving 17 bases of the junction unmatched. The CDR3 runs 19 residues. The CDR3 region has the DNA TGCGCCAGCAGCCGGCCGGGACAGGGGGCGCTTGGGTATTTCAATGAGCAGTTCTTC. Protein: CASSRPGQGALGYFNEQFF.

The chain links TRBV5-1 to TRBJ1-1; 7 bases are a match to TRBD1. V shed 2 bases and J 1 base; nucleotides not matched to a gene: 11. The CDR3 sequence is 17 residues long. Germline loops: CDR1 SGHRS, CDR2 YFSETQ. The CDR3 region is CASSLVRQGGANTEAFF. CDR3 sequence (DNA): TGCGCCAGCAGCTTAGTAAGGCAGGGGGGAGCGAACACTGAAGCTTTCTTT.

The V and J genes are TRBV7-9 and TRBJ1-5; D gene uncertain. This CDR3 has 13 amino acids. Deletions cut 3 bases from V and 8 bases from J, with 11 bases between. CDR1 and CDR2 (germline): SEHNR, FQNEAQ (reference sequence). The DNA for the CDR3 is TGTGCCAGCAGCTTCGTTGGTAGTAAGCCCCAGCATTTT. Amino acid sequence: CASSFVGSKPQHF. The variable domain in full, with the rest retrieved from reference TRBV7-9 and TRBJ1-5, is DTGVSQNPRHKITKRGQNVTFRCDPISEHNRLYWYRQTLGQGPEFLTYFQNEAQLEKSRLLSDRFSAERPKGSFSTLEIQRTEQGDSAMYLCASSFVGSKPQHFGDGTRLSIL.

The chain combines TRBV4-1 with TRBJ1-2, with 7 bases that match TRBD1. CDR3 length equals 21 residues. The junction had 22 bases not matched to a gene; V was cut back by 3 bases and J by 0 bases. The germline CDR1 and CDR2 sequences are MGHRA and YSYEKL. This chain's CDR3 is CASSQGLPTGTFAQANYGYTF. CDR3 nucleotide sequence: TGCGCCAGCAGCCAGGGGCTTCCGACAGGGACATTCGCCCAAGCTAACTATGGCTACACCTTC.

The CDR3 sequence: CASSQRAGVPREQFF. The CDR3 DNA reads as TGCGCCAGCAGCCAACGAGCGGGAGTCCCTAGGGAGCAGTTCTTC. The chain uses TRBV4-1 and TRBJ2-1, with 8 nucleotides matching TRBD2. Germline values: CDR1 MGHRA, CDR2 YSYEKL. The CDR3 contains 15 residues. Losses at the gene ends were 2 bases for V and 10 bases for J; bases not matched to a gene: 10.

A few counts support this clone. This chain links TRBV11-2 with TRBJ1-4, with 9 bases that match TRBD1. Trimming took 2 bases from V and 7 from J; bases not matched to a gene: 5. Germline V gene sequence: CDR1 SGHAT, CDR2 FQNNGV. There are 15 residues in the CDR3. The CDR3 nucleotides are TGTGCCAGCAGCTTAAATAGACAGGGGGTTGAAAAACTGTTTTTT. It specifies CASSLNRQGVEKLFF.

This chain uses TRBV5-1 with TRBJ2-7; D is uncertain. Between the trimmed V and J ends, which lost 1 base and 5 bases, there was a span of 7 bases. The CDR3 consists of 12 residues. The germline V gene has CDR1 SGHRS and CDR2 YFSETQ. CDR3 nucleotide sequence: TGCGCCAGCAGCTTGACTCTAGACGAGCAGTACTTC. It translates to CASSLTLDEQYF. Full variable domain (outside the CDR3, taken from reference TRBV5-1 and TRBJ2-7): KAGVTQTPRYLIKTRGQQVTLSCSPISGHRSVSWYQQTPGQGLQFLFEYFSETQRNKGNFPGRFSGRQFSNSRSEMNVSTLELGDSALYLCASSLTLDEQYFGPGTRLTVT.

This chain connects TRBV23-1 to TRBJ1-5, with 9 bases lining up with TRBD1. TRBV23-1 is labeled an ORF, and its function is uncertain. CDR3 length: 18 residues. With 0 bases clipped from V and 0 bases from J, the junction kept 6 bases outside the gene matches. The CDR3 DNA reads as TGCGCCAGCAGTCAATCGGACAGGGGACTTGGTAGCAATCAGCCCCAGCATTTT. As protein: CASSQSDRGLGSNQPQHF.

CDR3 residues: CASSLMDGEVYEQYF. In DNA, the CDR3 is TGTGCCAGCAGCTTAATGGACGGTGAAGTCTACGAGCAGTACTTC. V usage is TRBV7-2 and J usage is TRBJ2-7; unclear D gene. Germline V gene sequence: CDR1 SGHTA, CDR2 FQGNSA. The CDR3 extends over 15 amino acids. Trimming took off 2 bases at V and 3 bases at J, with 14 bases between the two ends.

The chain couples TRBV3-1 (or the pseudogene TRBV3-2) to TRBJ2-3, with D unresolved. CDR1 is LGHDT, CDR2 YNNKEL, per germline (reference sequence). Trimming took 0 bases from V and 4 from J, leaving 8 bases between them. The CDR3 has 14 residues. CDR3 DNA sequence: TGTGCCAGCAGCCAAGATCTGCTGGCAGATACGCAGTATTTT. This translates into CASSQDLLADTQYF.